A selection of T cell receptor beta chains follows, all from one sample in a study of tumor-infiltrating lymphocytes in localized non-small cell lung cancer. Assay: immunoSEQ multiplex PCR; the TCRdb copy retains only in-frame clones and omits some. The sample records about 12,000 clones, 80% being singletons. Source material: lung tumor tissue. The receptor set was obtained from a human donor with non-small cell lung cancer. CDR3s include the opening cysteine and the closing phenylalanine or tryptophan. D genes are given only for firm matches.

d_call	v_call	j_call	cdr3_aa
-	TRBV30	TRBJ1-2	CAWRIGNFNYGYTF
-	TRBV25-1	TRBJ1-2	CATRQENYGYTF
-	TRBV14	TRBJ1-6	CASSQGRGARSPLHF
-	TRBV10-2	TRBJ1-4	CASSQRPTNEKLFF
-	TRBV5-1	TRBJ2-7	CASSLGLGKGGEQYF
TRBD1	TRBV15	TRBJ1-3	CATSRDRTGGNTIYF
-	TRBV5-6	TRBJ1-5	CASSLWARGNQPQHF
-	TRBV7-7	TRBJ1-6	CASSLGGPDSPLHF
-	TRBV10-3	TRBJ1-1	CAIRTTEPNTEAFF
-	TRBV1	TRBJ1-5	CTSSQMAQENSNQPQHF
-	TRBV4-1	TRBJ2-3	CASSQDHRRGSADTQYF
-	TRBV2	TRBJ1-1	CASNPSAGMRAFF
-	TRBV6-1	TRBJ1-4	CASTEGPNNEKLFF
-	TRBV4-1	TRBJ1-5	CASSPTPRYSNQPQHF
TRBD2	TRBV15	TRBJ2-2	CATSRVREGLSVANTGELFF
-	TRBV5-4	TRBJ1-3	CASSIYRASSGNTIYF
TRBD1	TRBV18	TRBJ1-2	CASSPPEGALGYTF
TRBD2	TRBV7-8	TRBJ2-3	CASSGRAGANTDTQYF
TRBD1	TRBV5-1	TRBJ1-5	CASSIGQGGGQPQHF
-	TRBV9	TRBJ1-1	CASSVGSGRSEAFF
TRBD1	TRBV10-1	TRBJ1-1	CASSLDIPGQGSEGTEAFF
-	TRBV30	TRBJ1-1	CAWSAREGIGAFF
-	TRBV30	TRBJ1-2	CAWSVQGSNGYTF
-	TRBV5-5	TRBJ1-5	CASRPAINQPQHF
TRBD1	TRBV10-3	TRBJ2-3	CAISFGTGEVTDTQYF
-	TRBV7-9	TRBJ2-1	CASSFQGSHNEQFF
TRBD1	TRBV5-6	TRBJ1-1	CASSFGTGRNTEAFF
-	TRBV7-2	TRBJ1-5	CASSQVGNQPQHF
-	TRBV4-3	TRBJ2-7	CASSHQGSYEQYF
TRBD1	TRBV6-1	TRBJ1-4	CASTRQGLSEKLFF
-	TRBV5-5	TRBJ1-5	CASSNRVGNQPQHF
-	TRBV6-5	TRBJ1-1	CASRTQGAEAFF
-	TRBV7-6	TRBJ1-3	CASSSLSGNTIYF
-	TRBV10-2	TRBJ1-5	CASSEGGDNQPQHF
-	TRBV7-9	TRBJ1-2	CASSRSGGYTF
-	TRBV11-3	TRBJ1-4	CASGMGLGEKLFF
-	TRBV4-3	TRBJ1-5	CASSQDLQGGRYQPQHF